The clone carrying this T cell receptor (beta chain) turned up a few times. The antigen is not known. This entry is derived from a study of T cells in Graves' hyperthyroidism and ophthalmopathy. Study-wide points: Ophthalmopathy could be told apart from stable hyperthyroidism with a 13 V-J model.

What was amplified from RNA transcripts were TCR beta CDR3 regions. First-round RT-PCR targeting the TCR CDR3 was performed with the HTBI primer set. MiXCR, run by TCRdb on the multiplex PCR reads, gives a single entry per CDR3 protein. Of 300,000 to 450,000 distinct CDR3 sequences listed, under 15% are singletons. The clonotype was recovered from a woman aged 25 to 39 with Graves' hyperthyroidism. The sequenced material came from blood.

CDR3 sequence (DNA): TGCGCCAGCAGCCCTGGACGCCTAGCGGGAGGAGATACGCAGTATTTT. Protein: CASSPGRLAGGDTQYF. V gene TRBV5-1 combines with J gene TRBJ2-3; 11 positions match TRBD2. V was clipped by 4 bases and J by 5 bases; unmatched bases: 9. Germline lookup yields CDR1 SGHRS and CDR2 YFSETQ. The CDR3 is 16 amino acids.